Here is one T cell receptor (beta chain) with its context. Its target is not known. The sample originates from a study of cytomegalovirus exposure and HLA in healthy donors. Trimming removed 9 bases at V and 5 bases at J, with 13 bases between. The CDR3 loop spans 13 amino acids. Germline CDR1 is SNHLY and CDR2 is FYNNEI. The PCR was carried out with 60 Vbeta primers and 13 Jbeta primers. The repertoire was sequenced with immunoSEQ multiplex PCR; TCRdb's copy has only in-frame clones and lacks some. The table for this sample gives tens of thousands of clones. Whole-study results and caveats: With later analysis, a missense DCLRE1C variant became linked to TCR beta V- and J-gene trimming.

The sample comprised PBMCs. This TCR was recovered from a man aged 30 to 45 in good health and CMV-seronegative. The rearrangement links TRBV2 to TRBJ2-2; the D is unclear. CDR3 DNA sequence: TGTGCCAGTGACGACACCTGGACCGGGGAGCTGTTTTTT. This sequence encodes CASDDTWTGELFF.